This T cell receptor beta chain was sequenced for a study of shared clonotypes between healthy human individuals. Whole-study results and caveats: Naive subsets generally had larger estimated richness than memory subsets. Clonotype sharing among donors likely depends on sequencing depth.

A word on this clone: Antigen: not known.

As defined, naive CD8 cells were CD45RO-negative and positively selected for CCR7, with terminally differentiated effector memory CD45RA+ cells excluded. Study donors comprised healthy, HIV-negative adults devoid of recent acute infection or vaccination. Produced via immunoSEQ multiplex PCR; TCRdb's table is partial and in-frame only. Of about 2 million clones listed, about 94% were seen once; the top ten hold 1% to 1.3%. The source of this sequence is a man younger than 35 in good health. Source material: naive CD8+ T cells sorted from blood.

The CDR3 DNA reads TGCGCCAGCAGCTTTGACGGTTGGACTGAAGCTTTCTTT. Translated, it gives CASSFDGWTEAFF. The rearrangement uses TRBV5-1 and TRBJ1-1; no clear D gene. The CDR3 contains 13 residues. V lost 2 bases, J lost 5 bases, and 10 bases lay in between. The germline V gene encodes CDR1 SGHRS and CDR2 YFSETQ. The whole variable domain, filled in from reference TRBV5-1 and TRBJ1-1, reads KAGVTQTPRYLIKTRGQQVTLSCSPISGHRSVSWYQQTPGQGLQFLFEYFSETQRNKGNFPGRFSGRQFSNSRSEMNVSTLELGDSALYLCASSFDGWTEAFFGQGTRLTVV.